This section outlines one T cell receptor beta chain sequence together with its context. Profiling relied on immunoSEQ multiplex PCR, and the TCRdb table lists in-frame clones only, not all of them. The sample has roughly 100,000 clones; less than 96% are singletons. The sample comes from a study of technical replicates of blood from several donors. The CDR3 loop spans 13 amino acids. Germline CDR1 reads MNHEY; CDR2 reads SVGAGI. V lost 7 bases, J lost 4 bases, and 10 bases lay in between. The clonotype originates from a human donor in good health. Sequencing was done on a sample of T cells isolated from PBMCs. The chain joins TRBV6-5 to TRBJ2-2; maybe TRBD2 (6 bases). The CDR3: CASTGRGTGELFF. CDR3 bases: TGTGCCAGCACCGGGAGAGGCACCGGGGAGCTGTTTTTT.